This T cell receptor (beta chain) appears in the sequencing data of a study of cytomegalovirus exposure and HLA in healthy donors. V was shortened by 3 bases and J by 0 bases, with 12 bases between the two germline ends. Germline values: CDR1 SGHNT, CDR2 YENEEA. The CDR3 is 16 residues long. Assay used: immunoSEQ multiplex PCR; TCRdb lists only in-frame clones, some missing. The profile shows some 240,000 clones, more than 75% of them singletons. The sequenced sample was PBMCs. The chain recombines TRBV11-3 with TRBJ1-3; the D gene is possibly TRBD1 (6 bases). The source is a woman aged 25 to 39 in good health and CMV-seropositive. CDR3 DNA: TGTGCCAGCAGCTTCCTAGACAGGAGCTCTGGAAACACCATATATTTT. Encoded protein: CASSFLDRSSGNTIYF.